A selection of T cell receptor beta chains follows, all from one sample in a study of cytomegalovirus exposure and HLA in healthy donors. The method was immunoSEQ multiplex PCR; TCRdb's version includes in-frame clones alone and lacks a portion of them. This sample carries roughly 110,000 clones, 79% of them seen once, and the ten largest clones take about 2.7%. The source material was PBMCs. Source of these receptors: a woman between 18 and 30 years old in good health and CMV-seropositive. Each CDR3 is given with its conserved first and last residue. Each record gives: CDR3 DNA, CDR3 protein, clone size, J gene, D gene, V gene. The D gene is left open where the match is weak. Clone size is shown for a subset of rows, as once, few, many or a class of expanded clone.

TGTGCCTGGAGGGGCAGGGGGCATTCACCCCTCCACTTT | CAWRGRGHSPLHF | - | TRBJ1-6 | TRBD1 | TRBV30
TGCAGTGCTAGCGGGGAGACCCAGTACTTC | CSASGETQYF | - | TRBJ2-5 | - | TRBV20-1
TGTGCCAGCAGTAGCTTAGCGGAAAGCACAGATACGCAGTATTTT | CASSSLAESTDTQYF | - | TRBJ2-3 | - | TRBV27
TGCGCCAGCAGCTCGAGACAGGGTGATGAAAAACTGTTTTTT | CASSSRQGDEKLFF | - | TRBJ1-4 | TRBD1 | TRBV5-1
TGTGCCAGCAGTCGGACAGGATCCTACGAGCAGTACTTC | CASSRTGSYEQYF | - | TRBJ2-7 | TRBD1 | TRBV6-5
TGTGCCAGCAGTTACCGGGACAGGGAATACAATGAGCAGTTCTTC | CASSYRDREYNEQFF | - | TRBJ2-1 | TRBD1 | TRBV6-6
TGTGCCATCAGTGAGTCGAGGATGGGACTAGCGGGCTATGAGACCCAGTACTTC | CAISESRMGLAGYETQYF | few | TRBJ2-5 | TRBD2 | TRBV10-3
TGTGCCATCAGCCAAGATTCAACTAGCGGGAGCTCCTACAATGAGCAGTTCTTC | CAISQDSTSGSSYNEQFF | - | TRBJ2-1 | TRBD2 | TRBV4-2
TGTGCCAGCAGTAAGGGACAGGGGCCATACGAGCAGTACTTC | CASSKGQGPYEQYF | - | TRBJ2-7 | TRBD1 | TRBV28
TGTTCCAGCAGCTTAAGGGGTGGCTACACCTTC | CSSSLRGGYTF | - | TRBJ1-2 | - | TRBV7-9
TGTGCCAGCAGCTCCGACAGGGGTCCCTACGAGCAGTACTTC | CASSSDRGPYEQYF | - | TRBJ2-7 | TRBD1 | TRBV7-3
TGTGCCACCAGGGTCGGGACTGTCGTCTACGAGCAGTACTTC | CATRVGTVVYEQYF | few | TRBJ2-7 | - | TRBV7-2
TGTGCCAGCAGCTTAACTAGCGGGGAAGAGACCCAGTACTTC | CASSLTSGEETQYF | - | TRBJ2-5 | TRBD2 | TRBV7-2
TGCGCCAGCAGTGAGTCCGGCGGGGGGTCACCCCTCCACTTT | CASSESGGGSPLHF | - | TRBJ1-6 | - | TRBV10-1
TGTGCCAGTAGCCGTAGACTAGCGGGAGTTAGAGATACGCAGTATTTT | CASSRRLAGVRDTQYF | - | TRBJ2-3 | TRBD2 | TRBV19
TGTGCCAGCAGTTTATCGTCCCCCCTGGCCAAAAACATTCAGTACTTC | CASSLSSPLAKNIQYF | - | TRBJ2-4 | - | TRBV27
TGTGCCAGTGCCAGTATTCGGGAGTCCAAGTATGGCTACACCTTC | CASASIRESKYGYTF | - | TRBJ1-2 | - | TRBV11-2
TGTGCCAGCAGCCTCGAGCCGGGGTCGGAGCGCGAAAAACTGTTTTTT | CASSLEPGSEREKLFF | - | TRBJ1-4 | - | TRBV9
TGTGCCAGCTCACCACCGGGACTACGCGGGCAAGCTTTCTTT | CASSPPGLRGQAFF | few | TRBJ1-1 | - | TRBV18
TGCGCCAGCAGCGATCTAGCGGGAGTGGACGAGCAGTACTTC | CASSDLAGVDEQYF | - | TRBJ2-7 | TRBD2 | TRBV5-1
TGCGCCAGCAGTCCTGGGACTAGCGGGAGCCATGAGCAGTTCTTC | CASSPGTSGSHEQFF | - | TRBJ2-1 | TRBD2 | TRBV5-1
TGTGCTAGTGGTCCTCTGGGGGGGAGGGATACAGATACGCAGTATTTT | CASGPLGGRDTDTQYF | - | TRBJ2-3 | TRBD2 | TRBV12-5
TGCGCCAGCAGCTTCCGCGGGGGGGACTCCTACGAGCAGTACTTC | CASSFRGGDSYEQYF | - | TRBJ2-7 | TRBD2 | TRBV5-1
TGTGCCAGCAGTGAAGCCGCTATAGAGTACTACGAGCAGTACTTC | CASSEAAIEYYEQYF | - | TRBJ2-7 | - | TRBV6-1
TGTGCCTGGGGGTCTCCGGGGGGCACTGAAGCTTTCTTT | CAWGSPGGTEAFF | - | TRBJ1-1 | - | TRBV30
TGTGCCAGCAGTACGACGAGGGAGGGGGGCTACAATGAGCAGTTCTTC | CASSTTREGGYNEQFF | - | TRBJ2-1 | - | TRBV28
TGTGCCAGCAGTGAAGTTCGGTTGGGGCGACAGAACTACAATGAGCAGTTCTTC | CASSEVRLGRQNYNEQFF | - | TRBJ2-1 | - | TRBV2
TGCGCCAGCAGCCCCGGGACTAGCGGGATCCAAGAGACCCAGTACTTC | CASSPGTSGIQETQYF | - | TRBJ2-5 | TRBD2 | TRBV10-1
TGTGCCAGTACCCTGGGAAGGGGCCTCTCCTACGAGCAGTACTTC | CASTLGRGLSYEQYF | - | TRBJ2-7 | - | TRBV19
TGCGCCAGCAGCCAAGGTTACGGACAGGGCAAAAACGAGCAGTACTTC | CASSQGYGQGKNEQYF | - | TRBJ2-7 | TRBD1 | TRBV4-1
TGTGCCAGCAGCACCCAACAGGGGACCAGCTCCTACGAGCAGTACTTC | CASSTQQGTSSYEQYF | - | TRBJ2-7 | TRBD1 | TRBV7-9
TGTGCCAGCAGTCAATGGTGGCAGGGTTTTAGCAATCAGCCCCAGCATTTT | CASSQWWQGFSNQPQHF | - | TRBJ1-5 | - | TRBV2
TGCGCCAGCAGCTCGAACCCAGGGACAGGGCAATACTCCTACGAGCAGTACTTC | CASSSNPGTGQYSYEQYF | - | TRBJ2-7 | TRBD1 | TRBV4-1
TGTGCCAGTAGTATAAATCCGGGACAGGGCAACATTCAGTACTTC | CASSINPGQGNIQYF | - | TRBJ2-4 | TRBD1 | TRBV19
TGTGCCATCAGTGTAGGACAGCCTATCTCCTACGAGCAGTACTTC | CAISVGQPISYEQYF | - | TRBJ2-7 | - | TRBV10-3
TGTGCCAGCAGCTTAAAAGCGGGCCGGATAGGGGAGCAGTTCTTC | CASSLKAGRIGEQFF | - | TRBJ2-1 | - | TRBV7-8
TGTGCCATCAGTGAGTCCGCCGCGGCGGCCAAATTCTACGAGCAGTACTTC | CAISESAAAAKFYEQYF | - | TRBJ2-7 | - | TRBV10-3
TGTGCCAGCAGTTTCTCAGGGGTGAATCAGCCCCAGCATTTT | CASSFSGVNQPQHF | - | TRBJ1-5 | - | TRBV28
TGTGCCAGCAGCCCGACAGGGTCGAACACTGAAGCTTTCTTT | CASSPTGSNTEAFF | - | TRBJ1-1 | TRBD1 | TRBV6-1
TGCAACCTGTACAGGAACACTGAAGCTTTCTTT | CNLYRNTEAFF | - | TRBJ1-1 | - | TRBV20-1
TGCGCCAGCAGCCAAGATGGGCTAGCGGGAGTTTTTGATACGCAGTATTTT | CASSQDGLAGVFDTQYF | - | TRBJ2-3 | TRBD2 | TRBV4-1
TGTGCCAGCAGGTTTAGCGGGAGGGTCCAAGAGACCCAGTACTTC | CASRFSGRVQETQYF | - | TRBJ2-5 | TRBD2 | TRBV11-2
TGTGCCAGCAGCCCGGAGGGGGCGGGCAGCACCGGGGAGCTGTTTTTT | CASSPEGAGSTGELFF | - | TRBJ2-2 | - | TRBV5-6
TGTGCCAGCAGCCCTGGACTAGCGGGAGCCCACGAGCAGTACTTC | CASSPGLAGAHEQYF | - | TRBJ2-7 | TRBD2 | TRBV11-3
TGTGCCAGCACCTACGGGACTGAAGCTTTCTTT | CASTYGTEAFF | - | TRBJ1-1 | - | TRBV6-5
TGTGCCAGCAACCCCTTCTGGGAGACGGTTATTGACGAGCAGTACTTC | CASNPFWETVIDEQYF | - | TRBJ2-7 | - | TRBV2
TGTGCCAGCACACTTACGGGGGTAGGTGGCTACACCTTC | CASTLTGVGGYTF | - | TRBJ1-2 | - | TRBV6-1
TGTGCCAGCAGCGGGGGGACTCCCTCCTACAATGAGCAGTTCTTC | CASSGGTPSYNEQFF | - | TRBJ2-1 | - | TRBV9
TGCGCCAGCAGCTTGGGGGCTAGCATCGGAGAGACCCAGTACTTC | CASSLGASIGETQYF | once | TRBJ2-5 | - | TRBV5-1
TGTGACAGCAGTTCGACACTAGCGGAACCCTTCTTAGATACGCAGTATTTT | CDSSSTLAEPFLDTQYF | - | TRBJ2-3 | TRBD2 | TRBV28
TGTGCCACCAGCAGAGGACAGGTTACAGATACGCAGTATTTT | CATSRGQVTDTQYF | - | TRBJ2-3 | - | TRBV15
TGTGCCAGCAGTTTCCGGACTGGAGCCCCTACGCCAGCTTTCTTT | CASSFRTGAPTPAFF | - | TRBJ1-1 | - | TRBV6-5
TGCGCCAGCGCACGAACCCTAGCGGAGCGCCCCAATGAGCAGTTCTTC | CASARTLAERPNEQFF | - | TRBJ2-1 | TRBD2 | TRBV5-1
TGTGCCAGTAGTATCGGGAGATCTGGGGCCAACGTCCTGACTTTC | CASSIGRSGANVLTF | - | TRBJ2-6 | - | TRBV19
TGTGCCAGCAGCCCACCCAGGACAGTTAGCTACAATGAGCAGTTCTTC | CASSPPRTVSYNEQFF | - | TRBJ2-1 | - | TRBV27
TGTGCCATCGAACTAGCGGGAGGGGGGGAGCAGTACTTC | CAIELAGGGEQYF | - | TRBJ2-7 | TRBD2 | TRBV2